The TCR beta chain described here comes from a study of T cell responses to AZD1222 COVID-19 vaccine. Study summary: Second-dose groups at about 4 or about 12 weeks were pooled. Findings and caveats of the study: The peak T cell response came first, and repertoires were sampled only after it. Researchers report vaccine-associated CD4 TCRs spanning spike, with dominance at 160-218 and 743-854.

TCRdb's table, derived via immunoSEQ multiplex PCR, lists solely in-frame clones and lacks some. Of 85,000 to 100,000 clones in the sample, roughly 89% are singletons; the top ten hold about 3.9%. Comments on this clone: Its antigen is currently unknown.

This specimen was peripheral blood, taken on day 0 of AZD1222 vaccination. This clonotype was obtained from an adult in good health.

CDR3 loop: CASSQQRGGIHYGYTF. The CDR3 DNA sequence: TGTGCCAGCAGCCAGCAGAGGGGCGGTATTCACTATGGCTACACCTTC. The rearrangement joins TRBV9 to TRBJ1-2; D is possibly TRBD1 (5 bases). Trimming shortened V by 4 bases and J by 3 bases, and 19 bases separated the two germline ends. CDR1 and CDR2 from the germline V gene are SGDLS and YYNGEE. The CDR3 loop spans 16 amino acids.